This T cell receptor beta chain came from a study of vaccination effects on CD4 cells after COVID-19. Viral peptide pools were used in the ViraFEST assay to expand antigen-specific CD4+ T cells, and sequencing came afterward. A roughly ten-day culture period preceded the isolation of CD4+ T cells. Vaccinated participants had no history of SARS-CoV-2 infection and tested negative for nucleocapsid antibodies. A few million PBMC per well received about 9.8 IU/ml IL-2 and 8 to 10 ug/ml peptides in culture. About this clone: Its antigen remains unidentified.

Libraries were prepared by immunoSEQ multiplex PCR; TCRdb keeps only in-frame clonotypes and omits some of them. The table shows about 43,000 clones, with 70% to 80% occurring only once. This CDR3 is 14 amino acids long. Germline V lookup: CDR1 SGHRS, CDR2 YFSETQ. Trimming took 5 bases from V and 4 from J; bases not matched to a gene: 7. The sample here was CD4+ T cells from PBMCs cultured with SARS-CoV-2 spike peptides, taken before COVID-19 vaccination. The rearrangement uses TRBV5-1 and TRBJ2-3; TRBD2 agrees at 7 bases. This sequence originates from a human donor who received a COVID-19 vaccine. CDR3 sequence: CASRFNGGSDTQYF. DNA for the CDR3: TGCGCCAGCAGGTTTAACGGGGGGTCAGATACGCAGTATTTT.